A single sample is the source of the 30 T cell receptor beta chains below, sequenced in a study of post-analysis software for immune sequencing data. Their antigen targets remain unknown. The study, taken as a whole, reports: TRBV5-6, TRBV5-1 and TRBV20-1 were among four or five TRBV segments more frequent in patients than controls.

cDNA libraries of TCR beta carried unique molecular identifiers. In TCRdb, the PCR reads were re-called with MiXCR into one record per CDR3 protein. The repertoire consists of 750,000 to 950,000 distinct CDR3 sequences, with under 60% occurring once and the leading ten covering roughly 5.2%. Material for sequencing was blood. These receptors all stem from a girl aged 5-17 years with multiple sclerosis.

Notes on this clonotype: One junction end does not reproduce the germline sequence, and a read error may be involved. The genes are TRBV7-8 and TRBJ2-4; D possibly corresponds to TRBD1 (6 bases). TRBJ2-7 matches the DNA end more closely, so the J call is doubtful. Looked up from germline, CDR1 is SGHVS and CDR2 is FQNEAQ. The CDR3 runs 16 residues. Here the CDR3 DNA reads TGTGCCAGCAACTTAGCGAGGGTGGGGGCCCCCTACGAGCAGTACTTC. This codes for CASNLARVGAPYEQYF.

This clonotype was counted only a few times. The chain has TRBV7-2 and TRBJ1-4; no clear D. CDR3 length: 13 amino acids. Deletions cut 2 bases from V and 2 bases from J, with 3 bases between. Germline assignment: CDR1 SGHTA and CDR2 FQGNSA. This CDR3 is CASSLSTNEKLFF. The CDR3 DNA is TGTGCCAGCAGCTTAAGCACTAATGAAAAACTGTTTTTT.

This chain uses TRBV5-1 with TRBJ2-7; 13 bases align to TRBD2. Germline trimming cut 2 bases from V and 7 bases from J; bases unmatched to any gene: 9. CDR1 and CDR2 (germline): SGHRS, YFSETQ. The length of the CDR3 is 16 residues. In DNA form, the CDR3 reads TGCGCCAGCAGCTTTGGGGGCGGACTAGCGGGAGATGAGCAGTACTTC. Its translation is CASSFGGGLAGDEQYF.

The chain has TRBV29-1 and TRBJ2-1; 10 positions match TRBD2. This CDR3 has 16 residues. V shed 5 bases, J shed 13 bases, and the junction held 20 bases outside the gene matches. Germline CDR1 reads SQVTM; CDR2 reads ANQGSEA. CDR3 nucleotide sequence: TGCAGCGTTAGGGAGAGTTTTCTAGCGGGAGTTAGCGGTCAGTTCTTC. It is translated as CSVRESFLAGVSGQFF.

This chain joins TRBV7-2 and TRBJ2-3; tentatively, D is TRBD2 (5 bases). The germline V and J ends were trimmed by 5 bases and 2 bases, with 11 bases remaining between them. CDR1 is SGHTA, CDR2 FQGNSA, per germline. The CDR3 length is 14 residues. Written as DNA, the CDR3 is TGTGCCAGCAGCCCTCCGGGGATCACAGATACGCAGTATTTT. It yields the protein CASSPPGITDTQYF. The complete variable domain, with remaining parts taken from reference TRBV7-2 and TRBJ2-3, reads GAGVSQSPSNKVTEKGKDVELRCDPISGHTALYWYRQSLGQGLEFLIYFQGNSAPDKSGLPSDRFSAERTGGSVSTLTIQRTQQEDSAVYLCASSPPGITDTQYFGPGTRLTVL.

This clonotype was found a few times. The genes are TRBV15 and TRBJ2-3; D gene ambiguous. CDR1 is LNHNV and CDR2 is YYDKDF in the germline V gene (reference sequence). The CDR3 is made up of 13 amino acids. With 0 bases removed from V and 4 bases from J, the gap between germline ends came to 5 bases. The DNA of the CDR3 is TGTGCCACCAGCAGAGATCTGTCAGATACGCAGTATTTT. This codes for CATSRDLSDTQYF.

This clonotype has a handful of counts. The CDR3 loop is CASSDRVNHEQYF. The CDR3 coding sequence is TGTGCCAGCAGCGACCGGGTAAATCACGAGCAGTACTTC. The chain has TRBV12-3 or TRBV12-4 and TRBJ2-5; D is unresolved. Gene TRBJ2-7 matches the end of the DNA better, so the J call may be wrong. This CDR3 comprises 13 residues.

The rearrangement joins TRBV5-1 to TRBJ2-1; TRBD2 matches 8 bases. CDR1 is SGHRS and CDR2 is YFSETQ in the germline V gene. After removal of 0 bases from V and 8 bases from J, the junction contained 10 bases not matched to a gene. This CDR3 has 16 amino acids. In DNA form, the CDR3 reads TGCGCCAGCAGCTTGGTGGGCGGGAGGTTCCCCCATGAGCAGTTCTTC. Protein: CASSLVGGRFPHEQFF. Full variable domain (missing parts from reference TRBV5-1 and TRBJ2-1): KAGVTQTPRYLIKTRGQQVTLSCSPISGHRSVSWYQQTPGQGLQFLFEYFSETQRNKGNFPGRFSGRQFSNSRSEMNVSTLELGDSALYLCASSLVGGRFPHEQFFGPGTRLTVL.

V is TRBV29-1 and J is TRBJ1-2; 7 bases align to TRBD1. V lost 8 bases to trimming and J lost 2 bases; unmatched junction nucleotides: 5. The V gene's germline CDR1 is SQVTM and CDR2 ANQGSEA. The CDR3 consists of 12 residues. The CDR3 region is CSTTGVNYGYTF. In nucleotides, the CDR3 is TGCAGCACCACAGGGGTCAACTATGGCTACACCTTC.

This clonotype was seen more than once but under ten times. The chain joins TRBV7-3 to TRBJ1-2, with 7 bases fitting TRBD1. With 5 bases clipped from V and 0 bases from J, the junction kept 6 bases outside the gene matches. This CDR3 contains 15 residues. Germline CDR1 is SGHTA and CDR2 is FQGTGA. The CDR3 loop reads CASSPTGATNYGYTF. CDR3 coding DNA: TGTGCCAGCAGCCCCACAGGGGCTACTAACTATGGCTACACCTTC.

This clonotype was seen only a few times. This chain joins TRBV5-1 and TRBJ1-4; D ambiguous. Germline-derived CDR1 and CDR2 are SGHRS and YFSETQ. The CDR3 sequence is 16 residues long. The germline V and J ends were trimmed by 2 bases and 1 base, with 12 bases remaining between them. In nucleotides, the CDR3 is TGCGCCAGCAGCTTAAGAGGGAAGGGAACTAATGAAAAACTGTTTTTT. Translation: CASSLRGKGTNEKLFF.

The sample holds a few counts of this clonotype. The chain links TRBV7-3 to TRBJ1-1; possibly TRBD1 for D (5 bases). This CDR3 region has 14 residues. V lost 5 bases, J lost 1 base, and 11 bases lay in between. The germline gives CDR1 SGHTA, CDR2 FQGTGA. The CDR3 region is CASSPNGANTEAFF. The CDR3 DNA sequence: TGTGCCAGCAGCCCAAATGGGGCGAACACTGAAGCTTTCTTT.

The rearrangement links TRBV7-9 to TRBJ2-5; 11 positions match TRBD2. The J call may not be correct, given that the DNA end is closer to TRBJ2-7. Germline V gene data show CDR1 as SEHNR and CDR2 as FQNEAQ (reference sequence). This CDR3 contains 15 residues. The CDR3, as DNA: TGTGCCAGCAGCAAACTAGCGGGAGCATCCCACGAGCAGTACTTC. Translated, it gives CASSKLAGASHEQYF.

This clonotype appeared a single time. The V gene is TRBV4-3, the J gene TRBJ1-1, with TRBD1 as a possible D gene (5 bases). The CDR3 covers 14 residues. With 3 bases removed from V and 4 bases from J, the gap between germline ends came to 12 bases. The germline gives CDR1 LGHNA, CDR2 YSLEER. The CDR3 DNA is TGCGCCAGCAGCCAGGGGGATCGGGCCACTGAAGCTTTCTTT. Amino acids: CASSQGDRATEAFF.

The chain combines TRBV20-1 with TRBJ1-2; no clear D gene. The CDR3 is made up of 14 amino acids. The V end lost 0 bases, the J end lost 4 bases, and 12 bases lay between the germline ends. CDR1 and CDR2 from the germline V gene are DFQATT and SNEGSKA (reference sequence). CDR3 DNA: TGCAGTGCTAGAGATGGCAACCGGGGCTATGGCTACACCTTC. Amino acids: CSARDGNRGYGYTF.

V gene TRBV4-1 combines with J gene TRBJ2-7; the D gene is possibly TRBD1 (5 bases). Per germline, CDR1 MGHRA and CDR2 YSYEKL. The CDR3 consists of 14 residues. Between the trimmed V and J ends, which lost 0 bases and 5 bases, there was a span of 11 bases. CDR3 in amino acids: CASSQDGQGNEQYF. In DNA, the CDR3 is TGCGCCAGCAGCCAAGATGGGCAGGGTAACGAGCAGTACTTC.

This sequence joins TRBV5-6 and TRBJ2-5; D may be TRBD2 (5 bases). The end of the DNA fits TRBJ2-7 better, so the J call may be wrong. The CDR3 contains 11 residues. CDR1 is SGHDT and CDR2 is YYEEEE in the germline V gene. The CDR3 nucleotides are TGTGCCAGCAACTCGGGGAACGAGCAGTACTTC. Translation gives CASNSGNEQYF.

The chain has TRBV12-3 or TRBV12-4 and TRBJ2-3, with D perhaps TRBD2 (6 bases). Trimming pared 10 bases from V and 3 bases from J, leaving 14 bases between. The CDR3 spans 13 residues. CDR3 loop: CATKEGRTDTQYF. CDR3 DNA: TGTGCCACCAAGGAGGGTCGTACAGATACGCAGTATTTT.

In this sample, this clonotype turned up a few times. V and J are TRBV12-3 or TRBV12-4 and TRBJ2-5; 10 nucleotides match TRBD1. Matching the DNA end better, TRBJ2-7 makes the J call doubtful. The CDR3 loop spans 15 amino acids. The CDR3 sequence: CASSDRGRVGIEQYF. The CDR3 DNA sequence: TGTGCCAGCAGCGACAGGGGGCGCGTTGGTATCGAGCAGTACTTC.

The chain links TRBV11-2 to TRBJ2-7; 9 bases are a match to TRBD1. J was trimmed by 3 bases and V by 4 bases; bases with no gene match: 4. Germline loops: CDR1 SGHAT, CDR2 FQNNGV. The CDR3 length is 14 residues. In DNA form, the CDR3 reads TGTGCCAGCAGCTGGGGACAGGGATTCTACGAGCAGTACTTC. Translated: CASSWGQGFYEQYF.

V gene TRBV6-1 combines with J gene TRBJ2-6, with D possibly being TRBD1 or TRBD2 (5 bases each). The CDR3 consists of 15 residues. Trimming took 8 bases from V and 0 from J, leaving 11 bases between them. Germline values: CDR1 MNHNS, CDR2 SASEGT. CDR3 bases: TGTGCCAGCGCCGGGACCCGCTCTGGGGCCAACGTCCTGACTTTC. Translation: CASAGTRSGANVLTF.

This chain joins TRBV5-5 and TRBJ2-5, with D perhaps TRBD2 (6 bases). Germline CDR1 and CDR2: SGHKS and YYEKEE (reference sequence). Trimming left V 3 bases short and J 11 bases short, with 29 bases between. The CDR3 extends over 17 amino acids. This CDR3 is CASSSGLGGDSYNEQYF. The CDR3 DNA reads as TGTGCCAGCAGCTCCGGACTCGGGGGAGACTCCTACAATGAGCAGTACTTC.

V gene TRBV25-1 combines with J gene TRBJ2-4, with 10 nucleotides matching TRBD1. J was trimmed by 6 bases and V by 3 bases; bases with no gene match: 2. The CDR3 totals 14 residues. The germline V gene encodes CDR1 MGHDK and CDR2 SYGVNS. This CDR3 reads CASSDDRGLNIQYF. The CDR3 nucleotides are TGTGCCAGCAGTGATGACAGGGGGCTAAACATTCAGTACTTC.

Written as DNA, the CDR3 is TGTGCCAGCAGCGAAATCAAGGGACTAGCGGGAGTAGAGCAGTACTTC. The encoded protein is CASSEIKGLAGVEQYF. This rearrangement joins TRBV14 to TRBJ2-5; 14 nucleotides line up with TRBD2. The CDR3 runs to 16 residues. The germline gives CDR1 SGHDN, CDR2 FVKESK. The V gene end was trimmed by 5 bases and the J gene end by 11 bases; junction bases not matched to a gene: 13.

The chain is built from TRBV29-1 and TRBJ1-2, with D tentatively TRBD1 (6 bases). The CDR3 covers 18 residues. Germline V gene sequence: CDR1 SQVTM, CDR2 ANQGSEA. The germline V and J ends were trimmed by 6 bases and 8 bases, with 34 bases remaining between them. The CDR3 nucleotides are TGCAGCGTGGCCAAAGTAATCCCCGGGGGCGCGATCCGGTGGGGCTACACCTTC. It codes for CSVAKVIPGGAIRWGYTF.

The sample holds a few counts of this clonotype. The genes are TRBV6-4 and TRBJ2-7; the D is unclear. The CDR3 is 16 residues long. Germline V gene data show CDR1 as MRHNA and CDR2 as SNTAGT. With 0 bases removed from V and 0 bases from J, the gap between germline ends came to 12 bases. Written as DNA, the CDR3 is TGTGCCAGCAGTGACTCAACACAGCTGAGCTCCTACGAGCAGTACTTC. This sequence encodes CASSDSTQLSSYEQYF.

The CDR3 bases are TGCGCCAGCAGCCAAACGAGCTCGAGCTCCTATAATTCACCCCTCCACTTT. Amino acid sequence: CASSQTSSSSYNSPLHF. The genes are TRBV4-3 and TRBJ1-6; D uncertain. This CDR3 has 17 amino acids. V was pared by 2 bases and J by 0 bases, with 11 bases between. Germline V gene sequence: CDR1 LGHNA, CDR2 YSLEER.

The V and J genes are TRBV27 and TRBJ1-2, with D maybe TRBD1 (6 bases). Germline values: CDR1 MNHEY, CDR2 SMNVEV (reference sequence). The CDR3 consists of 14 residues. V lost 4 bases to trimming and J lost 8 bases, with 17 bases between them. CDR3 sequence reads: CASSSQGQLLGYTF. The CDR3, as DNA: TGTGCCAGCAGTTCCCAGGGGCAGCTACTCGGCTACACCTTC.

The table lists this clonotype with a few counts. The V gene is TRBV12-5, the J gene TRBJ2-7; TRBD2 agrees at 11 bases. Per the germline V gene, CDR1 is LGHNT and CDR2 is FRNRAP. The junction had 6 bases not matched to a gene; V was cut back by 6 bases and J by 5 bases. The CDR3 covers 14 residues. The CDR3 here is CASGASGRTHEQYF. CDR3 coding DNA: TGTGCTAGTGGAGCTAGCGGGAGGACCCACGAGCAGTACTTC. Full variable domain (missing parts from reference TRBV12-5 and TRBJ2-7): DARVTQTPRHKVTEMGQEVTMRCQPILGHNTVFWYRQTMMQGLELLAYFRNRAPLDDSGMPKDRFSAEMPDATLATLKIQPSEPRDSAVYFCASGASGRTHEQYFGPGTRLTVT.

The chain is built from TRBV2 and TRBJ1-1; tentatively, D is TRBD1 (5 bases). The germline V and J ends were trimmed by 3 bases and 4 bases, with 18 bases remaining between them. The CDR3 runs 16 residues. The germline V gene has CDR1 SNHLY and CDR2 FYNNEI. The CDR3 protein is CASSEVSGALGTEAFF. CDR3 sequence (DNA): TGTGCCAGCAGTGAGGTATCTGGGGCCCTGGGCACTGAAGCTTTCTTT.